This TCR beta chain comes out of a study of siplizumab effects on memory and regulatory T cells. The study's findings and limits: Proof of suppressive function in proliferating Tregs from siplizumab cultures was not established. Siplizumab gave mappable alloreactive CD4+ clones an average Treg-derived fraction of over 65%, against around 27% in controls. Assignment to unstimulated subsets succeeded for only a minor fraction of the alloreactive clones.

Per individual sample, about 10^5 TCR templates were assayed. Sequenced by immunoSEQ multiplex PCR; TCRdb stores in-frame clones only, minus some. The sample yields tens of thousands of clones, less than 90% seen once. The CDR3 is 14 residues long. V was shortened by 0 bases and J by 6 bases, with 12 bases between the two germline ends. CDR1 SGHRS and CDR2 YFSETQ come from the germline V gene. As concerns this clone: Its antigen is not known.

The chain has TRBV5-1 and TRBJ1-1; D gene ambiguous. This receptor was obtained from a human donor in good health. Sequenced: memory CD4+ T cells sorted from blood. CDR3 in DNA: TGCGCCAGCAGCTTGGAGGGATCTGGCGCTGAAGCTTTCTTT. Translated, it gives CASSLEGSGAEAFF.